This T cell receptor beta chain stems from a study of blood T cells in healthy people across ages (dated by TCRdb to 2013 to 2016). For the wider study: In model experiments, template switching captured about one uniquely barcoded TCR beta cDNA molecule for every two T cells. Using deep sequencing normalized with unique cDNA molecular identifiers, the study measured how TCR beta repertoire diversity changes with age. To avoid experimental bias, donors of different ages were randomly spread across the sequencing lanes. The donors were divided into four age groups: young (average about 16 years), middle-aged (over 35), aged (roughly 66) and long-lived (roughly 82). Two additional independent replicas of 1 million unique cDNA reads from the same blood draw were analyzed for two donors (one aged 18 to 30 and one aged 80 or older). Summary of the overall study and its limitations: The CMV infection status of donors was not known, potentially confounding age-related changes in expanded clonotypes. As age increased, observed TCR beta diversity per million T cells dropped in a roughly linear way, and a significant reduction was already evident by age about 40. The percentage of naive T cells measured by flow cytometry correlated strongly with observed TCR beta diversity. The long-lived group showed more naive CD4+ T cells, fewer expanded clones and increased TCR diversity than the aged group, suggesting age selection. Conclusive comparison of naive and antigen-experienced compartments was prevented by the profiling of bulk unsorted PBMCs. Estimates of total diversity from one million sequenced T cells were regarded as lower bounds and underestimates.

This clonotype was observed a handful of times. Its antigen is unknown. The input lacks base qualities; no much larger clone sits a single base away. The CDR3 numbers 12 residues from cysteine through phenylalanine. The kept DNA is CDR3 alone, 36 bases in frame from the first base. Trimming removed 3 bases from V and 3 bases from J, leaving 6 bases between the germline ends. The library relied on 5' RACE. Sequenced on an Illumina HiSeq 2500. A second PCR of about 6 to 12 cycles was run with a J-beta primer mix and a sample-barcoded 5' primer. A template-switch 5' adaptor carrying 12 random nucleotides introduced a unique molecular identifier onto each TCR beta cDNA molecule. At least 2.5 million CDR3-containing paired-end reads were obtained from each sample. All of the RNA was converted into first-strand cDNA using the Mint cDNA synthesis kit, with a TRBC-specific oligonucleotide serving as the primer. Following uracil-DNA glycosylase treatment, all cDNA underwent a first 18-cycle PCR with the universal primers M1SS and BC2_uni_R. The original methods were these. Normalization of each sample was performed by random selection of 1 million high-quality reads, each carrying a distinct molecular identifier. Reads sharing molecular identifiers were discarded rather than binned into consensus sequences. MiTCR, with a Q25 quality threshold and the strictest error-elimination algorithm, was used for CDR3 identification, clonotype clustering and error correction. A nonparametric unseen species model using Euler transformation provided a lower-bound estimate of total TCR beta diversity. Clones were called with MiXCR by TCRdb after fastp trimmed the public reads at Q25, and only in-frame beta chains were retained. Each CDR3 protein appears once, grouped with its most common genes and DNA. The V and J calls here are based on TCRdb, not the publication. This sample is represented by about 680,000 distinct CDR3 sequences; around 48% of them were singletons. Clones ranked in the top ten supply around a third of the sample.

Donors were approximately 42 systemically healthy Caucasian individuals from Russia aged roughly 6 to 95 years. About 10 milliliters of peripheral blood were collected from each donor into EDTA-treated Vacutainer tubes. PBMCs were isolated by Ficoll-Paque density-gradient centrifugation, with at least 7 million obtained per sample. Total RNA, at least 5.5 micrograms per sample, was extracted from PBMCs with Trizol reagent. The percentages of naive CD45RAhigh/CD27high T cells were determined by flow cytometry on a PBMC aliquot from every donor. The material sequenced was blood. The clonotype comes from a woman aged 55-75 years in good health. The rearranged segments are TRBV12-3 or TRBV12-4 and TRBJ2-7; confidence is insufficient to name the D gene. The CDR3 protein: CASSFSHYEQYF. The DNA is as follows: TGTGCCAGCAGTTTTTCACACTACGAGCAGTACTTC.